The 9 T cell receptor beta chains given below trace back to one sample, sequenced in a study of CD8 T cells in ankylosing spondylitis. TCRdb recomputed calls from the 5' RACE reads with MiXCR, one row per CDR3 protein. This table has some 130,000 distinct CDR3 sequences, more than 5.5% appearing once. Sequenced material: blood, either unsorted or a sorted T cell fraction (not recorded which). The receptors here all came from a female donor with ankylosing spondylitis or in good health (not recorded which).

The chain carries TRBV4-1 and TRBJ2-2; D possibly uses TRBD1 or TRBD2 (5 bases each). The CDR3 extends over 20 amino acids. CDR1 and CDR2 from the germline V gene are MGHRA and YSYEKL. Trimming removed 4 bases at V and 5 bases at J, with 29 bases between. The DNA for the CDR3 is TGCGCCAGCAGCCTCGACCTAGGGACCGGGAAAAAACGGGGAACCGGGGAGCTGTTTTTT. Translated, it gives CASSLDLGTGKKRGTGELFF.

This clonotype occurred a few times. The chain recombines TRBV2 with TRBJ2-5, with 9 bases aligning to TRBD2. The V segment lost 5 bases and the J segment 7 bases; nucleotides outside the gene matches: 5. CDR3 length: 13 residues. Germline V gene lookup returns CDR1 SNHLY and CDR2 FYNNEI. The CDR3 DNA is TGTGCCAGCAGTAGTAGCGGGGGACGGACCCAGTACTTC. It is translated as CASSSSGGRTQYF. Based on the CDR3 plus reference TRBV2 and TRBJ2-5, the full variable domain is EPEVTQTPSHQVTQMGQEVILRCVPISNHLYFYWYRQILGQKVEFLVSFYNNEISEKSEIFDDQFSVERPDGSNFTLKIRSTKLEDSAMYFCASSSSGGRTQYFGPGTRLLVL.

At least ten counts were recorded for this clonotype. V gene TRBV29-1 combines with J gene TRBJ1-4; TRBD1 is a possible D gene (5 bases). The V end lost 0 bases, the J end lost 8 bases, and 13 bases lay between the germline ends. The germline CDR1 and CDR2 sequences are SQVTM and ANQGSEA. This CDR3 is 14 amino acids long. The CDR3 coding sequence is TGCAGCGTTGAAGACGTGGGGCTGGGGGAAAAACTGTTTTTT. This sequence encodes CSVEDVGLGEKLFF.

The V gene is TRBV10-3, the J gene TRBJ1-1; tentative D call: TRBD1 (6 bases). The germline V gene encodes CDR1 ENHRY and CDR2 SYGVKD. This CDR3 spans 17 amino acids. V lost 0 bases and J 5 bases, leaving 19 bases between the germline ends. CDR3 nucleotide sequence: TGTGCCATCAGTGAGTCTCCACCTTCAGGGGTGAGGACTGAAGCTTTCTTT. Its translation: CAISESPPSGVRTEAFF.

This clonotype was counted ten times or more. J is TRBJ2-7 and V is TRBV12-3 or TRBV12-4; D remains unclear. Trimming stripped 3 bases from V and 5 bases from J, with 14 bases between. The CDR3 loop spans 14 amino acids. In nucleotides, the CDR3 is TGTGCCAGCAGTTTTAGGAGAGGTAACGACGAGCAGTACTTC. This translates into CASSFRRGNDEQYF.

This clonotype was detected a few times. A much larger clone lies a single base off, so this may be a read error. The genes are TRBV12-3 or TRBV12-4 and TRBJ2-2; TRBD1 might be the D (5 bases). This CDR3 is built from 15 residues. The CDR3 is CVSSYAGRNTGELFF. CDR3 coding DNA: TGTGTCAGCAGTTATGCAGGGCGAAACACCGGGGAGCTGTTTTTT.

This clonotype was counted ten times or more. V is TRBV12-3 or TRBV12-4 and J is TRBJ1-1, with D possibly TRBD1 on 5 matching bases. V was cut by 6 bases and J by 4 bases, with 15 bases left in between. CDR3 length equals 14 residues. CDR3 sequence: CASSPSGLSTEAFF. The CDR3 DNA reads TGTGCCAGCAGCCCTTCAGGGCTGAGCACTGAAGCTTTCTTT.

This clonotype occurred many times. V is TRBV29-1 and J is TRBJ1-1; no definite D call. The CDR3 has 11 residues. Germline CDR1 is SQVTM and CDR2 is ANQGSEA. Trimming stripped 7 bases from V and 6 bases from J, with 12 bases between. CDR3 nucleotides: TGCAGCGGCACGAGTTGGGCTGAAGCTTTCTTT. The encoded protein is CSGTSWAEAFF.

This clonotype was recorded many times. V and J are TRBV12-3 or TRBV12-4 and TRBJ2-4; 8 nucleotides align to TRBD2. Losses at the gene ends were 6 bases for V and 0 bases for J; bases not matched to a gene: 4. The CDR3 runs to 15 residues. The CDR3 is CASRNSGVAKNIQYF. The CDR3, as DNA: TGTGCCAGCAGAAATAGCGGGGTAGCCAAAAACATTCAGTACTTC.